This T cell receptor beta chain was retrieved from a study of blood T cell repertoires in COVID-19. The wider study: The United States, Italy and Spain were the sources of the acute and convalescent COVID-19 samples. Sources were T cells, B-cell-depleted T cells, or PBMCs; the material itself was cDNA or gDNA.

A remark on this clone: At one boundary the junction diverges from the germline segment, which might be a read error.

Per the original methods: Scientists estimated how many nucleated cells there were by amplifying reference gene primers. The protocol was immunoSEQ multiplex PCR, while the TCRdb copy is restricted to in-frame clones and leaves out a portion. V and J calls and clone size follow that table, whereas D and trimming were derived from the DNA. Of a few hundred thousand clones listed, roughly 80% are singletons. Sequenced input: peripheral blood. The clonotype comes from an elderly woman with acute or convalescent COVID-19.

The chain's CDR3 is CASSPSQGRETQYF. CDR3 DNA sequence: TGTGCTAGCAGCCCATCCCAGGGGAGAGAGACCCAGTACTTC. The V and J genes are TRBV7-7 and TRBJ2-5, with TRBD1 as a possible D gene (6 bases). In germline, CDR1 is SSHAT, CDR2 FNYEAQ (reference sequence). There are 14 residues in the CDR3.